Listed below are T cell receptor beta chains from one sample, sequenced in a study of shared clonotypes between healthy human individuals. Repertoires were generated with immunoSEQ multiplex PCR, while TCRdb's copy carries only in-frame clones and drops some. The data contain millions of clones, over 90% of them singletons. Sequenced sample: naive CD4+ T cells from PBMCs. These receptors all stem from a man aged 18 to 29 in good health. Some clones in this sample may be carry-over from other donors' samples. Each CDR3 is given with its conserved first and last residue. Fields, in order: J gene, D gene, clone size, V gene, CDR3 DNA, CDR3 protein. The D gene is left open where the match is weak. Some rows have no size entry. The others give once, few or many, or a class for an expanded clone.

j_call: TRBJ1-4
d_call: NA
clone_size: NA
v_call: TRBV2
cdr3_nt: TGTGCCAGCAGTTTCCGCAGCTCAGGCGAAAAACTGTTTTTT
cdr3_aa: CASSFRSSGEKLFF

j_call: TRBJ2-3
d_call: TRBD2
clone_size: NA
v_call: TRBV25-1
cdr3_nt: TGTGCCAGCAGTGGACTAGCGGACACAGATACGCAGTATTTT
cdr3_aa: CASSGLADTDTQYF

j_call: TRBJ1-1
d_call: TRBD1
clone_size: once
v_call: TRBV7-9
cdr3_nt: TGTGCCAGCAGCTTAGGGAGGGACAGGGGGAACACTGAAGCTTTCTTT
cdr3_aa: CASSLGRDRGNTEAFF

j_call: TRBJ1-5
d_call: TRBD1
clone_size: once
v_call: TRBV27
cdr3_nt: TGTGCCAGCAGTAGAAGTGGAGGGGGCCCTCAACAGCCCCAGCATTTT
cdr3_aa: CASSRSGGGPQQPQHF

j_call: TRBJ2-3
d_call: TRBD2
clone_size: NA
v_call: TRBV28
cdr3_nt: TGTGCCAGCAGTTTGTCTAGCGGGGGGACAGATACGCAGTATTTT
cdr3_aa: CASSLSSGGTDTQYF

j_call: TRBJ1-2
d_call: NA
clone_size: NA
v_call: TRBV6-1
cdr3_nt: TGTGCCAGCAGTGAGGGCGCGGGCCCCTATGGCTACACCTTC
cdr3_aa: CASSEGAGPYGYTF

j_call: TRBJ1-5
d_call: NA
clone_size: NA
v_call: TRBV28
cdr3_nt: TGTGCCAGCAGTTCTATCATCGGACAGAGCAATCAGCCCCAGCATTTT
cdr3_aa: CASSSIIGQSNQPQHF

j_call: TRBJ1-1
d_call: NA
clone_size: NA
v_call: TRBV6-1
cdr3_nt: TGTGCCAGCAGTGAAGTTCTGGGGGACACTGAAGCTTTCTTT
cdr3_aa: CASSEVLGDTEAFF

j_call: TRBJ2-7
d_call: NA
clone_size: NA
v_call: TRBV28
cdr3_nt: TGTGCCAGCAGTTTATTCTTGGGGACCACCTACGAGCAGTACTTC
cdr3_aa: CASSLFLGTTYEQYF

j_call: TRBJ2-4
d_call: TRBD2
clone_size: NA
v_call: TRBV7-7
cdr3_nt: TGTGCCAGCAGCTCCCCGGGACTAGCCCTTCGGTGGGCCAAAAACATTCAGTACTTC
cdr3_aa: CASSSPGLALRWAKNIQYF

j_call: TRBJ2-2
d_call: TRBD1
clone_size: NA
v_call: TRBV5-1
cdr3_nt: TGCGCCAGCAGCCCAAGACAGGGGGACACCGGGGAGCTGTTTTTT
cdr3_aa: CASSPRQGDTGELFF

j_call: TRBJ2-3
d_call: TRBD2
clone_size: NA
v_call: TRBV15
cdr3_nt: TGTGCCACCAGCAGGAGGACTAGCGGGAGTTGGACGCAGTATTTT
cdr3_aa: CATSRRTSGSWTQYF

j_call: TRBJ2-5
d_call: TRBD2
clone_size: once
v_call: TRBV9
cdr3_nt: TGTGCCAGCAGCTCAGGGACTAGCGGGAGCCCGGGGGAGACCCAGTACTTC
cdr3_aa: CASSSGTSGSPGETQYF

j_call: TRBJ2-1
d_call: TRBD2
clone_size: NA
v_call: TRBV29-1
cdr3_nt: TGCAGCTTTTGGGCCGTGGGGGAGGGCGATGAGCAGTTCTTC
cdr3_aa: CSFWAVGEGDEQFF

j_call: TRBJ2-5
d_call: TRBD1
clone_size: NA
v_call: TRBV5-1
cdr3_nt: TGCGCCAGCAGCTTCATGGACAGGGCCAGGGAGACCCAGTACTTC
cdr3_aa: CASSFMDRARETQYF

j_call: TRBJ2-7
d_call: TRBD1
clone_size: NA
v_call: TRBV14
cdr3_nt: TGTGCCAGCAGCCAAGCCCAGGGGGACAGGGTTGACGAGCAGTACTTC
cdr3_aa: CASSQAQGDRVDEQYF

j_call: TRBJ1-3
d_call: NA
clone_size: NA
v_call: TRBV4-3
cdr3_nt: TGCGCCAGCAGCCAAGAAGTAGGGTCTGGAAACACCATATATTTT
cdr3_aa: CASSQEVGSGNTIYF

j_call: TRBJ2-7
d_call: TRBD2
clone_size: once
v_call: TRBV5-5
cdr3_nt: TGTGCCAGCAGCGGGGGACTAGCGCTCTCCTACGAGCAGTACTTC
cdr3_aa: CASSGGLALSYEQYF

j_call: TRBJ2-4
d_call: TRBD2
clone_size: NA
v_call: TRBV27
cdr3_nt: TGTGCCAGCAGTCCAATAGCGGGAGGCTTAGCCAAAAACATTCAGTACTTC
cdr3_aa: CASSPIAGGLAKNIQYF

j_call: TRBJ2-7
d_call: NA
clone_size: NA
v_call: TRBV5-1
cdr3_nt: TGCGCCAGCAGCTTGGGGGGGCCTAGCTCCTACGAGCAGTACTTC
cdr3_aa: CASSLGGPSSYEQYF

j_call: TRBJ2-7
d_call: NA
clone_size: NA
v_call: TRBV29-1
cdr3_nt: TGCAGCGTTGAGGAGGGGGCGCGTGAGCAGTACTTC
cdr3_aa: CSVEEGAREQYF

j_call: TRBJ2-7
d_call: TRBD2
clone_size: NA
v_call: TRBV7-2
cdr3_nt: TGTGCCAGCAGCTTAGGACTAGCGGGAGGGGAGCAGTACTTC
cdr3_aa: CASSLGLAGGEQYF

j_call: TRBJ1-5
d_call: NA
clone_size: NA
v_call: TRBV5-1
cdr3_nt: TGCGCCAGCAGCCCAGGACAGTTTAGCAATCAGCCCCAGCATTTT
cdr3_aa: CASSPGQFSNQPQHF

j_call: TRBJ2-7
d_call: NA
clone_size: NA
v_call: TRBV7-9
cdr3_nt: TGTGCCAGCAGCTTACTCGGCACGGTAACCTACGAGCAGTACTTC
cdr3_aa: CASSLLGTVTYEQYF

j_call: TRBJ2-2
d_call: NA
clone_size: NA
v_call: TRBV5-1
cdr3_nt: TGCGCCAGCAGCCCCGACGGGGGAGGTGGGGAGCTGTTTTTT
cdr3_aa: CASSPDGGGGELFF

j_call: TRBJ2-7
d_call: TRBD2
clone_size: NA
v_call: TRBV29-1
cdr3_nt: TGCAGCGTCTCACTAGCGGGAGCGCTCTACGAGCAGTACTTC
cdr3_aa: CSVSLAGALYEQYF

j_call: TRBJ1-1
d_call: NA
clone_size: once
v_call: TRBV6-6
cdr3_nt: TGTGCCAGCAGCCCCCTCGGAGTTTTCGCTGAAGCTTTCTTT
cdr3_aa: CASSPLGVFAEAFF

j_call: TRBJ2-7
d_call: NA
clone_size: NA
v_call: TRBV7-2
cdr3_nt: TGTGCCAGCAGCCCAGACAGGTTGGACGAGCAGTACTTC
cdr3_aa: CASSPDRLDEQYF

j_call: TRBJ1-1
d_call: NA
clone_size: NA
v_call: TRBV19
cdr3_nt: TGTGCCAGTAGTCCAAGGACCGATCGGGGGACTGAAGCTTTCTTT
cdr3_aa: CASSPRTDRGTEAFF

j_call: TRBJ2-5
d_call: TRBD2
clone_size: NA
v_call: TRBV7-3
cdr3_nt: TGTGCCAGCAGCCGAGCGGGAGGGCCGGGGGAGACCCAGTACTTC
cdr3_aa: CASSRAGGPGETQYF

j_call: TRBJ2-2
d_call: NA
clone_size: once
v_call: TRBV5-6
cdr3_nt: TGTGCCAGCAGGCTTCGCACCGGGGAGCTGTTTTTT
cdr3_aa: CASRLRTGELFF

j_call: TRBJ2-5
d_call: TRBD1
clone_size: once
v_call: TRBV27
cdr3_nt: TGTGCCAGCAGTCAGGGGGCCGGGGGAGAGACCCAGTACTTC
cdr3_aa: CASSQGAGGETQYF

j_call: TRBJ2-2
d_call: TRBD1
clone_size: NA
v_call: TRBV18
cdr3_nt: TGTGCCAGCTCACCACGGGACAGCGCGAACACCGGGGAGCTGTTTTTT
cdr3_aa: CASSPRDSANTGELFF

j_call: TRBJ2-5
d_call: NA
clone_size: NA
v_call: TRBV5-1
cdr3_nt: TGCGCCAGCAGCTCCCAGCCAAATATCCCCGGGGAGACCCAGTACTTC
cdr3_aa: CASSSQPNIPGETQYF

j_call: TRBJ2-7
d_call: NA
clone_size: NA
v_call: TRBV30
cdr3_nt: TGTGCCTGGAGTGTACAAAGCGCCAGCTACGAGCAGTACTTC
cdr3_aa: CAWSVQSASYEQYF

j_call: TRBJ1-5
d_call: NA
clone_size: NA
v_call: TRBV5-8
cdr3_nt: TGTGCCAGCAGCATCACCAGGGGTAGCAATCAGCCCCAGCATTTT
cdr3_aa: CASSITRGSNQPQHF

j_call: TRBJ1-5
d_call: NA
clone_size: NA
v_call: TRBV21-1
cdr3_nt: TGTGCCAGCAGCACCCCCCCTGGCAATCAGCCCCAGCATTTT
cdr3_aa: CASSTPPGNQPQHF

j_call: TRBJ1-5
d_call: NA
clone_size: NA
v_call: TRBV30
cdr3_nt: TGTGCCTGGAGCCGGGACACCAGCAATCAGCCCCAGCATTTT
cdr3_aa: CAWSRDTSNQPQHF

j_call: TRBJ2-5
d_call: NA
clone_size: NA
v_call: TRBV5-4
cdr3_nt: TGTGCCAGCAGCTTGACGGGGTACCAAGAGACCCAGTACTTC
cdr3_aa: CASSLTGYQETQYF

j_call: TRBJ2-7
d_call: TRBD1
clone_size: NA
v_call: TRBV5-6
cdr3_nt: TGTGCCAGCAGCCTACAGGGGGACCGACCCTACGAGCAGTACTTC
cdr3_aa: CASSLQGDRPYEQYF

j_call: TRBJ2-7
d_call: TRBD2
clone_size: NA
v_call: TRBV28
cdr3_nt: TGTGCCAGCACTGAAGGGACTAGCGGAACCTACGAGCAGTACTTC
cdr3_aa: CASTEGTSGTYEQYF

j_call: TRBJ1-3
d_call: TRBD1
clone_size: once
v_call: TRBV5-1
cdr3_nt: TGCGCCAGCCGTACCGGGACAGAGTATTATGGAAACACCATATATTTT
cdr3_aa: CASRTGTEYYGNTIYF

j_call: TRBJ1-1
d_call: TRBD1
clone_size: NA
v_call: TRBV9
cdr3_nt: TGTGCCAGCAGCTCCGGCATGGACAGGAATTACGGCACTGAAGCTTTCTTT
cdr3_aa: CASSSGMDRNYGTEAFF

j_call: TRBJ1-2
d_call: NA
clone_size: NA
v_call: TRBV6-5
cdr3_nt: TGTGCCAGCAGTTACTCTGGGGCAGGGGAGTACGGCTACACCTTC
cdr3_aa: CASSYSGAGEYGYTF